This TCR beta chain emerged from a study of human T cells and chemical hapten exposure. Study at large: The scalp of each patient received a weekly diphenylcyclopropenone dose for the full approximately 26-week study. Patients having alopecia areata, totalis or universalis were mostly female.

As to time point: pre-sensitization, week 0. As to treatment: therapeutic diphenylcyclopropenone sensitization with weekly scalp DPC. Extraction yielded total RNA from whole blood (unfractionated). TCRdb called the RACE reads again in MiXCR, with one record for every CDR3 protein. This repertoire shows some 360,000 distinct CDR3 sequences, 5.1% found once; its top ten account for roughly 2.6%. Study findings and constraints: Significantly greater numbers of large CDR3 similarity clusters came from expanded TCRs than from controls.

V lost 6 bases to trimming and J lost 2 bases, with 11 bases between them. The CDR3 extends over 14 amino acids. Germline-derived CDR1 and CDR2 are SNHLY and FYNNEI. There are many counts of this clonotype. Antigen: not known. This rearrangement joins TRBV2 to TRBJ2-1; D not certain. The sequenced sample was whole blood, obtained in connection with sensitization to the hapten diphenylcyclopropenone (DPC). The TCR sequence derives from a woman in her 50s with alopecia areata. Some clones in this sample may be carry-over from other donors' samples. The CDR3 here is CASRISQPYNEQFF. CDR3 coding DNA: TGTGCCAGCAGGATATCACAGCCCTACAATGAGCAGTTCTTC.